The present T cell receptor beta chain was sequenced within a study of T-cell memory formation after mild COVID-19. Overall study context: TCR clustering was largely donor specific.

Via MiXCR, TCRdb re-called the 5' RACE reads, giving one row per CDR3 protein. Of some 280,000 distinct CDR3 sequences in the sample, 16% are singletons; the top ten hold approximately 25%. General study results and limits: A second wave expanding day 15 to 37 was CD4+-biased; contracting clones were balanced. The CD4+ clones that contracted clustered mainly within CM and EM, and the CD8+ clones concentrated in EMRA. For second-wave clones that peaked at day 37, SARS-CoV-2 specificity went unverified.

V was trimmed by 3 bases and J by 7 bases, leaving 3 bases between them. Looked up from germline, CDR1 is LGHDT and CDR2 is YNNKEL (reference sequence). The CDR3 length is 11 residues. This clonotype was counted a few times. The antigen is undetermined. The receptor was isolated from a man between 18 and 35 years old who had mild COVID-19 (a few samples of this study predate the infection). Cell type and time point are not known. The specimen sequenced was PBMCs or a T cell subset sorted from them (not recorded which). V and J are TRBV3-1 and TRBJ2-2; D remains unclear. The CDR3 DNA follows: TGTGCCAGCAGCCACGACGGGGAGCTGTTTTTT. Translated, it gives CASSHDGELFF.